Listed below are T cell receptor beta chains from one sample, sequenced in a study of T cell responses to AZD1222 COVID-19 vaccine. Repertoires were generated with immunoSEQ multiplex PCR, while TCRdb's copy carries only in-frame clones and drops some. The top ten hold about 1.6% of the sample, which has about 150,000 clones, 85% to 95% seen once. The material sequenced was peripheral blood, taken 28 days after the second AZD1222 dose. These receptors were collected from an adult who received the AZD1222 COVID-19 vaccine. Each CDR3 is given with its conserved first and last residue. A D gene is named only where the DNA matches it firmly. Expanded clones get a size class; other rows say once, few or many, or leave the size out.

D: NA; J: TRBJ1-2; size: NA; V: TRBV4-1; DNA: TGCGCCAGCAGCCCTTCAGGAGGGAGCAACTATGGCTACACCTTC; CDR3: CASSPSGGSNYGYTF
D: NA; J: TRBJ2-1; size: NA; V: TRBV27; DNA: TGTGCCAGCAGTAAGCTACAGGGTAATGAGCAGTTCTTC; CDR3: CASSKLQGNEQFF
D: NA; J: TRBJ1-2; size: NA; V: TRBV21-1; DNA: TGTGCCAGCAGCACCGGGACAGGCGCGGGAGGCTACACCTTC; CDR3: CASSTGTGAGGYTF
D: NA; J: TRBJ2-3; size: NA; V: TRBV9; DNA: TGTGCCAGCAGCGGTGGGAGCAAGGATACGCAGTATTTT; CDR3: CASSGGSKDTQYF
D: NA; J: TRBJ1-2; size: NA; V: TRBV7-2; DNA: TGTGCCAGCAGCATTGACACATCCCCCTTCTATGGCTACACCTTC; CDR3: CASSIDTSPFYGYTF
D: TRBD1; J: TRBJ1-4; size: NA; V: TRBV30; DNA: TGTGCCTGGAGTGTACGGGGACAGCTTAATGAAAAACTGTTTTTT; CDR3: CAWSVRGQLNEKLFF
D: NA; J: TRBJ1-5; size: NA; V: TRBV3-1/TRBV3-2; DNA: TGTGCCAGCAGCCAGGGGTCCGGAATCAATCAGCCCCAGCATTTT; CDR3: CASSQGSGINQPQHF
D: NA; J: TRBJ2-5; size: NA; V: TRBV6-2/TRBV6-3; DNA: TGTGCCAGCAGTTACACTCGGGAGACCCAGTACTTC; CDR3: CASSYTRETQYF
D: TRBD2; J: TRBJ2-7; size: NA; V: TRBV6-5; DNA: TGTGCCAGCAGTTACTCGGCCAGCGGGGGTTACGAGCAGTACTTC; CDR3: CASSYSASGGYEQYF
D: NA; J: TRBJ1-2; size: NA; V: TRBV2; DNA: TGTGCCAGCAGTGAGGTAGCAGGAGGTAACTATGGCTACACCTTC; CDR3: CASSEVAGGNYGYTF
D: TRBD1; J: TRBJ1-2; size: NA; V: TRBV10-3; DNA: TGTGCCATCAGTGAGGGGACAGGGAAGGGTGTTCTGGACTATGGCTACACCTTC; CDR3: CAISEGTGKGVLDYGYTF
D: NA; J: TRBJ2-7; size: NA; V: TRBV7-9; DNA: TGTGCCAGCAGCTCCACTGGGGCGGGGTCCAACCTCTACGAGCAGTACTTC; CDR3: CASSSTGAGSNLYEQYF
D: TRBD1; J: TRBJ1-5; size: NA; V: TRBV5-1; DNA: TGCGCCAGCAGTTTGACAGGGGATCAGCCCCAGCATTTT; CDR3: CASSLTGDQPQHF
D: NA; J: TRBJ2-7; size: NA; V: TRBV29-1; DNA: TGCAGCGTCGCACCAACTAGTCGGGAGCAGTACTTC; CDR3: CSVAPTSREQYF
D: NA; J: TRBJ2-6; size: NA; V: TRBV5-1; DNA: TGCGCCAGCAGCTTGAGTATCTCTGGGGCCAACGTCCTGACTTTC; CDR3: CASSLSISGANVLTF
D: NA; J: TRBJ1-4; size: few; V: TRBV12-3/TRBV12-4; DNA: TGTGCCAGCAGTCCGGACCCTAATGAAAAACTGTTTTTT; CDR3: CASSPDPNEKLFF
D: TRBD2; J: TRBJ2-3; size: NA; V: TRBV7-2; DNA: TGTGCCAGCAGCTTAGCGGAGTCCTTAGCGGGAGGTACGCAGTATTTT; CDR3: CASSLAESLAGGTQYF
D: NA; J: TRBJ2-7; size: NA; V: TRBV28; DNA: TGTGCCAGCAGGTACCTGCTCGGCGAGCAGTACTTC; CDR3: CASRYLLGEQYF
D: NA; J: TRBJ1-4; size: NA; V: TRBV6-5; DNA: TGTGCCAGCAGTTACCGGAGACAGGATGAAAAACTGTTTTTT; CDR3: CASSYRRQDEKLFF
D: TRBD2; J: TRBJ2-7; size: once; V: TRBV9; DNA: TGTGCCAGCAGTGGACTAGCGGGGGCGACGAGCTCCTACGAGCAGTACTTC; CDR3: CASSGLAGATSSYEQYF
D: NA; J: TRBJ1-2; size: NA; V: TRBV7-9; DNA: TGTGCCAGCAGCTTCAGGGGAACTAACTATGGCTACACCTTC; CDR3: CASSFRGTNYGYTF
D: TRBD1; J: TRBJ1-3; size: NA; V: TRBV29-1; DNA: TGCAGCGCCACAGGGGGCACTGGAAACACCATATATTTT; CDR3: CSATGGTGNTIYF
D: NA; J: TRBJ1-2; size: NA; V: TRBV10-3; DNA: TGTGCCATCAGTGGGACAGTGGCTGGTGATGGCTACACCTTC; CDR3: CAISGTVAGDGYTF
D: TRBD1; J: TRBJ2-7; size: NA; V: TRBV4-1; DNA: TGCGCCAGCAGCCAAGTTGGAGACAGGGGGCGAGGTTACGAGCAGTACTTC; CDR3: CASSQVGDRGRGYEQYF
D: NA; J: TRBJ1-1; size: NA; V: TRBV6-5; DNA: TGTGCCAGCAGTTCTTGGACGGGGTTTGGCGCTTTCTTT; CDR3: CASSSWTGFGAFF
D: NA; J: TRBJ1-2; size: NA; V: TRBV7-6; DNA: TGTGCCAGCAGCTTAGAGGGCGGAGAACTAAACTATGGCTACACCTTC; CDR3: CASSLEGGELNYGYTF
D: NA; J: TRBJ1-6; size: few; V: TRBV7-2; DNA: TGTGCCAGCAGCAACTCCCTAGGGAATTCACCCCTCCACTTT; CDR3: CASSNSLGNSPLHF
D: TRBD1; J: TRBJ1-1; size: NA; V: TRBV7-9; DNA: TGTGCCAGCAGCCCTCCGGGACAGCCAGGGGCTGAAGCTTTCTTT; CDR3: CASSPPGQPGAEAFF
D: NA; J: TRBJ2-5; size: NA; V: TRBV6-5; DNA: TGTGCCAGCAGTTTCCGCGACACCCCCCAAGAGACCCAGTACTTC; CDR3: CASSFRDTPQETQYF
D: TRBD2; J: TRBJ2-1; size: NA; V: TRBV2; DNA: TGTGCCAGCGGGGGGGTTGAAATAGATGAGCAGTTCTTC; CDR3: CASGGVEIDEQFF
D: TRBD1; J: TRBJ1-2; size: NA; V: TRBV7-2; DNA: TGTGCCAGCAGCCTGGGACAGGGGAACTATGGCTACACCTTC; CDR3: CASSLGQGNYGYTF
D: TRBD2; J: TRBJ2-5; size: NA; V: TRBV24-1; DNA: TGTGCCACCAGTGACCCGGGACTAGCACTAGAGACCCAGTACTTC; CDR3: CATSDPGLALETQYF
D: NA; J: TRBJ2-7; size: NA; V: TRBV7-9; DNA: TGTGCCAGCAGCACGGGCCATAAGAGCTACGAGCAGTACTTC; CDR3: CASSTGHKSYEQYF
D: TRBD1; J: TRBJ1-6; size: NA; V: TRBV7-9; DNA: TGTGCCAGCAGCCCCACGGACAGGGGTTCACCCCTCCACTTT; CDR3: CASSPTDRGSPLHF
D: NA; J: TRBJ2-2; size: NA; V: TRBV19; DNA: TGTGCCAGTAGTTCTCAGGCCATACCACGGAACACCGGGGAGCTGTTTTTT; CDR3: CASSSQAIPRNTGELFF
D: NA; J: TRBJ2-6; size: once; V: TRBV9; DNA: TGTGCCAGCAGCTTTCGCTCTGGGGCCAACGTCCTGACTTTC; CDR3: CASSFRSGANVLTF
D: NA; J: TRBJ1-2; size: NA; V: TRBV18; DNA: TGTGCCAGCTCACCATTGTTGGAAGGGGGGGATGATGGCTACACCTTC; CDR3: CASSPLLEGGDDGYTF
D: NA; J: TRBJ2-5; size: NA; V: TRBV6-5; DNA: TGTGCCAGCATTTTAGGCCGGGAGACCCAGTACTTC; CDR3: CASILGRETQYF
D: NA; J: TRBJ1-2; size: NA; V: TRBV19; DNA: TGTGCCAGTACTTACGGAAAGGGCTATGGCTACACCTTC; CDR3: CASTYGKGYGYTF
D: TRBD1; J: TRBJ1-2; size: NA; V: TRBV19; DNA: TGTGCCAGTAGTATCGACGGCAACAGGGGGAACTATGGCTACACCTTC; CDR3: CASSIDGNRGNYGYTF
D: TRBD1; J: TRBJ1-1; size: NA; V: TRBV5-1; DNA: TGCGCCAGCAGCTATCACCGGGACAGGGTCGCTGAAGCTTTCTTT; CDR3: CASSYHRDRVAEAFF
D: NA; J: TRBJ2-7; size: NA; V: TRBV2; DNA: TGTGCCAGCAGTGAACAGGGGTACCGGAACGAGCAGTACTTC; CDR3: CASSEQGYRNEQYF
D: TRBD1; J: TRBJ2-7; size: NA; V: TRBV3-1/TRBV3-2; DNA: TGTGCCAGCAGCCAAGTCCAGGGGGCATTTTTCTACGAGCAGTACTTC; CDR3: CASSQVQGAFFYEQYF
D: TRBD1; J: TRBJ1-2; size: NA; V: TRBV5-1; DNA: TGCGCCAGCAGCAACGCCCGACAGGGGGGCTATTACGGCTACACCTTC; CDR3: CASSNARQGGYYGYTF
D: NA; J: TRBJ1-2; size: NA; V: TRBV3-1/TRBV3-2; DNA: TGTGCCAGCAGCCCCGGGTCCGGGGGCTACACCTTC; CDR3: CASSPGSGGYTF
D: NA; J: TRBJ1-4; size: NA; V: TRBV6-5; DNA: TGTGCCAGCCGGACAACGGCTGCACGAGAAAAACTGTTTTTT; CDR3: CASRTTAAREKLFF
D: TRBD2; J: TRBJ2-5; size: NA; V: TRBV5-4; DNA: TGTGCCAGCAGCATGGCACAGCGGGGAGTGGAGACCCAGTACTTC; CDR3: CASSMAQRGVETQYF
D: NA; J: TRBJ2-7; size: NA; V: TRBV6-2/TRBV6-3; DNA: TGTGCCAGCAGTTATCCCCCGCTTGGAGAGGGGGTAACCTACGAGCAGTACTTC; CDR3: CASSYPPLGEGVTYEQYF
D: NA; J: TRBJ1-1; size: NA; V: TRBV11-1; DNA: TGTGCCAGCAGCTTGTACGGGACCACTGAAGCTTTCTTT; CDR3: CASSLYGTTEAFF
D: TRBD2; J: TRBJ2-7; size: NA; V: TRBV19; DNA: TGTGCCAGTAGTAATCTAGCGGATGCCTACGAGCAGTACTTC; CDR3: CASSNLADAYEQYF
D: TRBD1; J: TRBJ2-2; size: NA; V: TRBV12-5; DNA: TGTGCTAGTGGTTTAGACAGGGGAGAGTTTGCCGGGGAGCTGTTTTTT; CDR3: CASGLDRGEFAGELFF
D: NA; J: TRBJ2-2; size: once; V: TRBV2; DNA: TGTGCCAGAGGAGGGGTCACCGGGGAGCTGTTTTTT; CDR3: CARGGVTGELFF
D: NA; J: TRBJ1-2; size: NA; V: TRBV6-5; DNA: TGTGCCAGCAGTTACTCGATCTCGAATCCTGAAGGCTACACCTTC; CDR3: CASSYSISNPEGYTF
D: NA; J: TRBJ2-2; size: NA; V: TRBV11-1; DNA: TGTGCCAGCAGCTTCGGGGGGCGGACCGGGGAGCTGTTTTTT; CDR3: CASSFGGRTGELFF
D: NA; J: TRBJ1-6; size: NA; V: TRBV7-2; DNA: TGTGCCAGCAGCCAACAGCTGTATAATTCACCCCTCCACTTT; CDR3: CASSQQLYNSPLHF
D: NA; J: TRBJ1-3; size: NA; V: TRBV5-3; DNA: TGTGCCAGAAGCTCGCCCCGAATACAACCCGGACCAGATGGCAACACCATATATTTT; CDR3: CARSSPRIQPGPDGNTIYF
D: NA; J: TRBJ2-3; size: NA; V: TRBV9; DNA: TGTGCCAGCAGCGCGTCCCAGGGGGATACGCAGTATTTT; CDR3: CASSASQGDTQYF
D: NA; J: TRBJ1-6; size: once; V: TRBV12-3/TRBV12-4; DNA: TGTGCCAGCACGGACGCCCTGGCACCCCTCCACTTT; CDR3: CASTDALAPLHF
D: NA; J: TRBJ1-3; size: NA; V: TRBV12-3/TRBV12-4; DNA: TGTGCCAGCAGTCCGGGGTACACCATATATTTT; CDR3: CASSPGYTIYF